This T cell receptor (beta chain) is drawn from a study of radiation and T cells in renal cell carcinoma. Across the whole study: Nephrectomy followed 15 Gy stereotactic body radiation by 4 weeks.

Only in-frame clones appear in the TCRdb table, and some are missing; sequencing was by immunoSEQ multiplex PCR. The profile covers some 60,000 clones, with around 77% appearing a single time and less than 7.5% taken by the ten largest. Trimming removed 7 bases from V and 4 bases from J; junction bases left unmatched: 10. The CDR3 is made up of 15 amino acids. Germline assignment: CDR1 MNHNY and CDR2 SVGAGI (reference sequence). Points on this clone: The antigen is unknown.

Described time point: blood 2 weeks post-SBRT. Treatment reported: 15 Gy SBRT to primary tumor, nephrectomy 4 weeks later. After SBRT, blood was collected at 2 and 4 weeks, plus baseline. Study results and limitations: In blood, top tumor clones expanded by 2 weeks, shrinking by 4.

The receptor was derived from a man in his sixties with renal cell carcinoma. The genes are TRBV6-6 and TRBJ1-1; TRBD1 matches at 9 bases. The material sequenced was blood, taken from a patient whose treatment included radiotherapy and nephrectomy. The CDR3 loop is CASTLKGQGSTEAFF. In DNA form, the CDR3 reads TGTGCCAGCACCTTAAAGGGACAGGGTTCCACTGAAGCTTTCTTT.